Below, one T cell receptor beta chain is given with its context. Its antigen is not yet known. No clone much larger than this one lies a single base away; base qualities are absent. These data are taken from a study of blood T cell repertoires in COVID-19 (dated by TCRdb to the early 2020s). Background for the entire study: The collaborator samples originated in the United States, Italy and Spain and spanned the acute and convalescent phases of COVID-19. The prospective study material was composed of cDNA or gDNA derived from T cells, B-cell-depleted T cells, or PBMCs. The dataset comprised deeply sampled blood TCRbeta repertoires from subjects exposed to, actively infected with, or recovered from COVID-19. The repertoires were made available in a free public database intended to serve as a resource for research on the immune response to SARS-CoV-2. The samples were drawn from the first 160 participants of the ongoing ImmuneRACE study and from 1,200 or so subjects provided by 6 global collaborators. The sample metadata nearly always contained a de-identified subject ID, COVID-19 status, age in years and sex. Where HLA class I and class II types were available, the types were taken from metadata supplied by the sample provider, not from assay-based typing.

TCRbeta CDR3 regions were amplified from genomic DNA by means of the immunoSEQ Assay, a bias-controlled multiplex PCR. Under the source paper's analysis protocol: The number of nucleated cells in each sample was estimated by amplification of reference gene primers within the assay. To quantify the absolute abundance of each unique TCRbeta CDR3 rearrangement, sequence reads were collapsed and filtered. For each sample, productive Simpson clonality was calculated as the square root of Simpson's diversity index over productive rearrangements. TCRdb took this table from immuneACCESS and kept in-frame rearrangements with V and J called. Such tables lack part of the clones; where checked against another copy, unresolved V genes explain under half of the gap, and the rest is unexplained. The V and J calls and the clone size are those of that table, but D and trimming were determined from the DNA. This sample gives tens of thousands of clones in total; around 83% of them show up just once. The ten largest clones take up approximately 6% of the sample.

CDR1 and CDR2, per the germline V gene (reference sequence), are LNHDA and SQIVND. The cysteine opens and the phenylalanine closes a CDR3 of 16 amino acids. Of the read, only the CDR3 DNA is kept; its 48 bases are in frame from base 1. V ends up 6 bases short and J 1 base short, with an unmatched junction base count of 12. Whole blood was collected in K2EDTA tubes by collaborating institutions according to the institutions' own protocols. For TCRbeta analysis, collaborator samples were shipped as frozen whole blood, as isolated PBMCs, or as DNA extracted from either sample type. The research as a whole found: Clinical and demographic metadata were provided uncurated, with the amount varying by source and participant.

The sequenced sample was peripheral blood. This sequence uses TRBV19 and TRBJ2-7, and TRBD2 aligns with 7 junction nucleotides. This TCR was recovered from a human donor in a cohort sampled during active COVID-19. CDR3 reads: CASSPVAGNPSYEQYF. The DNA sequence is TGTGCCAGTAGCCCCGTAGCGGGCAACCCATCCTACGAGCAGTACTTC.